These 24 T cell receptor beta chains share one sample of origin, sequenced in a study of regulatory and conventional T cells in RAG deficiency. Assay used: immunoSEQ multiplex PCR; TCRdb lists only in-frame clones, some missing. The data hold about 46,000 clones, with 85% to 90% observed a single time. Blood CD4+ CD25-low CD127-high conventional T cells supplied the genomic DNA template. This sample was shared with a second study, whose subject was regulatory T cells. That paper notes: Primers: 52 TRBV forward and 13 TRBJ reverse.

Sequencing used CD4+ effector T cells sorted from blood. These TCRs come from a human donor in good health.

This clone was seen once. The chain carries TRBV27 and TRBJ2-2; 10 bases match TRBD1. Losses at the gene ends were 3 bases for V and 4 bases for J; bases not matched to a gene: 2. The CDR3 length is 15 residues. Germline V gene sequence: CDR1 MNHEY, CDR2 SMNVEV (reference sequence). The DNA of the CDR3 is TGTGCCAGCAGTTTGGGACAGGGGACCACCGGGGAGCTGTTTTTT. It translates to CASSLGQGTTGELFF.

V is TRBV14 and J is TRBJ1-1; D is possibly TRBD1 (6 bases). The CDR3 spans 15 residues. From germline, CDR1 is SGHDN and CDR2 FVKESK. V was shortened by 2 bases and J by 1 base, with 11 bases between the two germline ends. CDR3 sequence reads: CASSQRQAGNTEAFF. CDR3 DNA: TGTGCCAGCAGCCAAAGACAGGCGGGGAACACTGAAGCTTTCTTT.

The chain couples TRBV10-3 to TRBJ2-2; TRBD1 is a possible D gene (5 bases). The CDR3 is 14 amino acids. V lost 10 bases to trimming and J lost 4 bases, with 16 bases between them. Looked up from germline, CDR1 is ENHRY and CDR2 is SYGVKD. CDR3 loop: CASRDSGFTGELFF. The DNA for the CDR3 is TGTGCCAGCAGAGATTCAGGGTTCACCGGGGAGCTGTTTTTT.

The rearrangement joins TRBV6-5 to TRBJ2-1; a weak D match, TRBD2 (7 bases). The CDR3 extends over 15 amino acids. The germline V and J ends were trimmed by 5 bases and 7 bases, with 18 bases remaining between them. In germline, CDR1 is MNHEY, CDR2 SVGAGI. The CDR3 is CASSQQGGGVNEQFF. In DNA, the CDR3 is TGTGCCAGCAGTCAACAGGGCGGGGGTGTGAATGAGCAGTTCTTC.

The chain is built from TRBV9 and TRBJ2-1, with TRBD1 matching over 7 bases. J lost 8 bases, V lost 1 base, and 6 bases had no gene match. This CDR3 has 14 amino acids. The germline V gene encodes CDR1 SGDLS and CDR2 YYNGEE. The CDR3 reads CASSVRTGVDEQFF. CDR3 DNA: TGTGCCAGCAGCGTACGTACAGGGGTGGATGAGCAGTTCTTC.

The V gene is TRBV7-6, the J gene TRBJ1-6, with TRBD1 matching over 10 bases. V trimming: 8 bases; J trimming: 10 bases; junction bases outside the gene matches: 14. The length of the CDR3 is 16 residues. Germline CDR1 SGHVS, CDR2 FNYEAQ. The chain's CDR3 is CASGLLGRGQGSPLHF. The CDR3 DNA reads as TGTGCCAGCGGACTTCTCGGGAGGGGACAGGGGTCACCCCTCCACTTT. Filled out from reference TRBV7-6 and TRBJ1-6, the complete variable domain reads GAGVSQSPRYKVTKRGQDVALRCDPISGHVSLYWYRQALGQGPEFLTYFNYEAQQDKSGLPNDRFSAERPEGSISTLTIQRTEQRDSAMYRCASGLLGRGQGSPLHFGNGTRLTVT.

The J gene is TRBJ2-5, the V gene TRBV5-5; 8 bases are a match to TRBD1. Germline trimming cut 3 bases from V and 1 base from J; bases unmatched to any gene: 5. The germline V gene encodes CDR1 SGHKS and CDR2 YYEKEE (reference sequence). The CDR3 sequence is 15 residues long. CDR3 coding DNA: TGTGCCAGCAGCTCCCTCGGGACAGGCCAAGAGACCCAGTACTTC. This sequence encodes CASSSLGTGQETQYF.

This sequence joins TRBV11-3 and TRBJ2-3, with 12 bases lining up with TRBD1. Germline CDR1 reads SGHNT; CDR2 reads YENEEA. With 1 base clipped from V and 4 bases from J, the junction kept 3 bases outside the gene matches. The CDR3 totals 16 residues. The CDR3 DNA is TGTGCCAGCAGCTTAGGCGGGACAGGGGGCGCAGATACGCAGTATTTT. It is translated as CASSLGGTGGADTQYF.

This sequence joins TRBV11-3 and TRBJ2-5, with 9 bases matching TRBD1. This CDR3 is built from 14 residues. Germline lookup yields CDR1 SGHNT and CDR2 YENEEA. V was pared by 5 bases and J by 5 bases, with 6 bases of the junction left unmatched. The CDR3 region is CASSAGQGQETQYF. DNA of the CDR3: TGTGCCAGCAGCGCGGGACAGGGTCAGGAGACCCAGTACTTC.

The J gene is TRBJ2-6, the V gene TRBV6-5; D is ambiguous. CDR1 and CDR2 from the germline V gene are MNHEY and SVGAGI. This CDR3 has 14 residues. V gave up 6 bases and J gave up 7 bases, with 13 bases separating them. CDR3 coding DNA: TGTGCCAGCAGGGGCAGTCTGGACGCCAACGTCCTGACTTTC. Translation gives CASRGSLDANVLTF.

This rearrangement joins TRBV19 to TRBJ1-2; TRBD1 matches at 7 bases. Germline assignment: CDR1 LNHDA and CDR2 SQIVND (reference sequence). This CDR3 spans 15 amino acids. V lost 5 bases, J lost 4 bases, and 10 bases stayed unmatched. The CDR3 reads CASSLTGSKGYGYTF. CDR3 bases: TGTGCCAGTAGTCTGACAGGGTCGAAGGGCTATGGCTACACCTTC.

CDR3 in amino acids: CASSQDWWEGFWPQHF. The CDR3 DNA sequence: TGCGCCAGCAGCCAAGATTGGTGGGAAGGTTTTTGGCCCCAGCATTTT. V is TRBV4-1 and J is TRBJ1-5; D is uncertain. V lost 0 bases and J lost 9, with 18 bases in between. This CDR3 region has 16 residues. The germline V gene encodes CDR1 MGHRA and CDR2 YSYEKL.

The J gene is TRBJ1-4, the V gene TRBV9; tentatively, D is TRBD1 (5 bases). Germline V gene lookup returns CDR1 SGDLS and CDR2 YYNGEE. V was pared by 0 bases and J by 6 bases, with 6 bases between. This CDR3 is built from 13 residues. CDR3 region: CASSVGGDEKLFF. The CDR3 DNA is TGTGCCAGCAGCGTAGGGGGGGATGAAAAACTGTTTTTT.

Only a few counts were recorded for this clone. The V and J genes are TRBV11-1 and TRBJ2-3; TRBD2 matches 9 bases. V lost 8 bases, J lost 2 bases, and 17 bases stayed unmatched. Germline V gene lookup returns CDR1 SGHAT and CDR2 FQDESV (reference sequence). The CDR3 totals 18 residues. CDR3 nucleotides: TGTGCCAGCCGACTCCGAGGGGGACTAGCAGGGTCCACAGATACGCAGTATTTT. Amino acids: CASRLRGGLAGSTDTQYF.

CDR3 bases: TGTGCCAGCAGCTCCACGGGACAGGGGGTCGGGGAGCTGTTTTTT. Its protein product is CASSSTGQGVGELFF. The chain is built from TRBV11-3 and TRBJ2-2; TRBD1 aligns across 11 bases. The CDR3 covers 15 residues. Germline loops: CDR1 SGHNT, CDR2 YENEEA. V lost 4 bases and J lost 7; bases outside the gene matches: 5.

This sequence joins TRBV6-5 and TRBJ2-1, with D perhaps given as TRBD1 or TRBD2 (5 bases each). Germline values: CDR1 MNHEY, CDR2 SVGAGI. The ends were cut back, 2 bases at V and 3 bases at J, with 14 bases in the middle. The CDR3 contains 16 residues. The CDR3 sequence: CASSYGSGPSYNEQFF. The CDR3 bases are TGTGCCAGCAGTTACGGGTCGGGGCCGAGCTACAATGAGCAGTTCTTC.

CDR3 sequence reads: CSVSGTGGYEQYF. CDR3 sequence (DNA): TGCAGCGTTTCAGGGACAGGAGGCTACGAGCAGTACTTC. The chain couples TRBV29-1 to TRBJ2-7; 8 bases match TRBD1. CDR3 length equals 13 residues. Germline CDR1 SQVTM, CDR2 ANQGSEA. The ends lost 5 bases at V and 3 bases at J; junction bases unmatched: 6.

The J gene is TRBJ2-2, the V gene TRBV6-1; 9 bases fit TRBD2. CDR3 length: 16 residues. V lost 3 bases and J lost 4; bases outside the gene matches: 6. CDR1 and CDR2 (germline): MNHNS, SASEGT. In DNA, the CDR3 is TGTGCCAGCAGTGAGGGGACTAGCAGAACCACCGGGGAGCTGTTTTTT. This translates into CASSEGTSRTTGELFF.

This chain connects TRBV5-6 to TRBJ2-5, with TRBD2 identical over 11 bases. The CDR3 covers 15 residues. Per germline, CDR1 SGHDT and CDR2 YYEEEE. V shed 1 base, J shed 2 bases, and the junction held 1 base outside the gene matches. In DNA, the CDR3 is TGTGCCAGCAGCTTGACTAGCGGGGGACAAGAGACCCAGTACTTC. This codes for CASSLTSGGQETQYF.

In its sample, this clone was seen once. The gene calls are TRBV6-1 and TRBJ1-5; no firm D call. V shed 5 bases and J shed 2 bases, with 13 bases lying between them. CDR3 length equals 15 residues. The V gene's germline CDR1 is MNHNS and CDR2 SASEGT. CDR3 DNA: TGTGCCAGCAGTAGAGACATCATAGGCAATCAGCCCCAGCATTTT. Translation: CASSRDIIGNQPQHF.

V usage is TRBV7-9 and J usage is TRBJ2-2; D assignment may be TRBD1 or TRBD2 (6 bases each). Germline CDR1 and CDR2: SEHNR and FQNEAQ (reference sequence). The CDR3 has 11 amino acids. V lost 11 bases to trimming and J lost 7 bases, with 11 bases between them. The CDR3 spells CALGGGGELFF. CDR3 in DNA: TGTGCCCTCGGAGGGGGCGGGGAGCTGTTTTTT.

J is TRBJ1-5 and V is TRBV6-5; unclear D gene. This CDR3 is built from 14 residues. The V gene's germline CDR1 is MNHEY and CDR2 SVGAGI. Trimming pared 5 bases from V and 4 bases from J, leaving 12 bases between. The CDR3 DNA follows: TGTGCCAGCAGTGGGGAGAGTGGGAATCAGCCCCAGCATTTT. Translation: CASSGESGNQPQHF.

This chain joins TRBV10-1 and TRBJ2-7; 9 bases match TRBD1. Trimming cost V 3 bases and J 7 bases; bases outside gene matches: 7. Germline CDR1 reads WNHNN; CDR2 reads SYGVQD (reference sequence). The CDR3 loop spans 14 amino acids. The CDR3 nucleotides read TGCGCCAGCAGTGAAGGGACAGGGCTAAGGGAGCAGTACTTC. Residues: CASSEGTGLREQYF.

The chain couples TRBV10-2 to TRBJ1-4; the D is unclear. Germline-derived CDR1 and CDR2 are WSHSY and SAAADI. This CDR3 is 14 amino acids long. Trimming shortened V by 2 bases and J by 8 bases, and 12 bases separated the two germline ends. The CDR3 spells CASSEASWSEKLFF. CDR3 bases: TGCGCCAGCAGTGAGGCCTCATGGAGCGAAAAACTGTTTTTT.